This T cell receptor beta chain was sequenced during a study of response to subunit inactivated influenza vaccine. This CDR3 is 13 amino acids long. Germline V lookup: CDR1 SQVTM, CDR2 ANQGSEA. V lost 6 bases and J 3 bases, leaving 12 bases between the germline ends. Broader study findings: The study's authors posited that every seasonal influenza vaccination enlists few new T cells.

This clonotype has at least ten counts. What it binds is not known. TCRdb re-called the RT-PCR reads through MiXCR, storing one row per CDR3 protein. This sample has about 650,000 distinct CDR3 sequences, with around 14% found just once. The clonotype originates from a man aged 45-60 years who received an inactivated influenza vaccine. The chain has TRBV29-1 and TRBJ2-4; D is undetermined. This material consisted of PBMCs from blood, taken roughly 13 days after vaccination. The CDR3 loop is CSVGDSVKNIQYF. CDR3 DNA sequence: TGCAGCGTGGGTGACTCAGTCAAAAACATTCAGTACTTC.